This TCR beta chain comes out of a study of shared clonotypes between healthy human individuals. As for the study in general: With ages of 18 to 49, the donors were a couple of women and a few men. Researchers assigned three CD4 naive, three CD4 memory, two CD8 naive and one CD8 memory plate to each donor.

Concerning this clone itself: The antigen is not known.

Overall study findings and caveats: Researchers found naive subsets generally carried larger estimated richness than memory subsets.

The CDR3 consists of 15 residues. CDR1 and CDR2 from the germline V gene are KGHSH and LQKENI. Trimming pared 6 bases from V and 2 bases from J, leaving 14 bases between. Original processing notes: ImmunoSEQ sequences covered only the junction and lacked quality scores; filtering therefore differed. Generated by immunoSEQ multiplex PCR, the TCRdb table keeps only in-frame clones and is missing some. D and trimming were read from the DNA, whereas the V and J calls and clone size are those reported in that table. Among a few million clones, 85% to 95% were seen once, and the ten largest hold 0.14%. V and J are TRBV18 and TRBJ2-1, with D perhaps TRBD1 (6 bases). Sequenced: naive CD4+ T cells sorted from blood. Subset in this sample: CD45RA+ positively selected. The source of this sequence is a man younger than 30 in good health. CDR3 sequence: CASSITGTTYNEQFF. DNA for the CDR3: TGTGCCAGCTCGATAACCGGGACAACCTACAATGAGCAGTTCTTC.